A single sample is the source of the 14 T cell receptor beta chains below, sequenced in a study of cytomegalovirus exposure and HLA in healthy donors. PCR employed 60 Vbeta and 13 Jbeta primers. Clones were read by immunoSEQ multiplex PCR, and TCRdb kept only the in-frame ones, dropping some. In the table there are around 150,000 clones, 77% of which are singletons. The specimen was PBMCs. These receptors came from a man aged 25 to 45 in good health and CMV-seropositive.

The genes are TRBV14 and TRBJ1-4; 11 nucleotides align to TRBD1. This CDR3 has 15 residues. CDR1 is SGHDN and CDR2 is FVKESK in the germline V gene. Trimming took 1 base from V and 11 from J; bases not matched to a gene: 6. The CDR3 nucleotides read TGTGCCAGCAGCCAAGGGACAGGGGGCTTTCGGAAACTGTTTTTT. This sequence encodes CASSQGTGGFRKLFF.

The chain carries TRBV19 and TRBJ1-2, with 10 nucleotides matching TRBD1. Germline CDR1 and CDR2: LNHDA and SQIVND (reference sequence). The CDR3 runs 14 residues. With 5 bases clipped from V and 3 bases from J, the junction kept 3 bases outside the gene matches. The CDR3 region is CASSEDRGHYGYTF. For the CDR3, the DNA is TGTGCCAGTAGTGAAGACAGGGGGCACTATGGCTACACCTTC.

A word on this clone: The identical CDR3 is also encoded by other nucleotide sequences in the sample. The chain carries TRBV5-1 and TRBJ1-1; possibly TRBD1 for D (5 bases). Trimming stripped 0 bases from V and 5 bases from J, with 8 bases between. Germline-derived CDR1 and CDR2 are SGHRS and YFSETQ. This CDR3 is built from 13 residues. The CDR3 coding sequence is TGCGCCAGCAGCTTGGAGGGGAATACTGAAGCTTTCTTT. Protein: CASSLEGNTEAFF.

This chain joins TRBV5-1 and TRBJ2-7; weak D call: TRBD1 (6 bases). The CDR3 has 12 residues. Trimming took 4 bases from V and 6 from J, leaving 11 bases between them. Germline V gene data show CDR1 as SGHRS and CDR2 as YFSETQ. CDR3: CASSPGVGEQYF. Written as DNA, the CDR3 is TGCGCCAGCAGCCCAGGGGTCGGCGAGCAGTACTTC.

The chain recombines TRBV6-5 with TRBJ1-2; 12 bases line up with TRBD1. This CDR3 is 16 amino acids long. Germline trimming cut 2 bases from V and 4 bases from J; bases unmatched to any gene: 5. CDR1 is MNHEY, CDR2 SVGAGI, per germline. The CDR3 sequence is CASSYAGTGGSYGYTF. In DNA, the CDR3 is TGTGCCAGCAGTTACGCTGGGACAGGGGGCAGCTATGGCTACACCTTC.

The chain joins TRBV6-4 to TRBJ1-6; D may be TRBD1 (5 bases). CDR1 MRHNA and CDR2 SNTAGT come from the germline V gene. The CDR3 is 16 amino acids. V was clipped by 1 base and J by 7 bases, with 14 bases between them. CDR3 loop: CASSDWSAGQNSPLHF. CDR3 nucleotides: TGTGCCAGCAGTGACTGGTCCGCGGGGCAAAATTCACCCCTCCACTTT.

This chain connects TRBV2 to TRBJ1-1; 8 positions agree with TRBD1. V gave up 5 bases and J gave up 1 base; unmatched junction bases: 9. The CDR3 runs to 16 residues. From germline, CDR1 is SNHLY and CDR2 FYNNEI. CDR3: CASSFRDRRKNTEAFF. The CDR3 DNA follows: TGTGCCAGCAGTTTCCGGGACAGGCGGAAGAACACTGAAGCTTTCTTT.

This sequence joins TRBV7-6 and TRBJ2-5, with TRBD1 matching 9 bases. Germline V gives CDR1 SGHVS, CDR2 FNYEAQ. After removal of 5 bases from V and 6 bases from J, the junction contained 7 bases not matched to a gene. The CDR3 is 14 amino acids. The CDR3 spells CASSPGQGWKTQYF. DNA of the CDR3: TGTGCCAGCAGCCCCGGACAGGGGTGGAAGACCCAGTACTTC. Drawing the rest from reference TRBV7-6 and TRBJ2-5, the complete variable domain is GAGVSQSPRYKVTKRGQDVALRCDPISGHVSLYWYRQALGQGPEFLTYFNYEAQQDKSGLPNDRFSAERPEGSISTLTIQRTEQRDSAMYRCASSPGQGWKTQYFGPGTRLLVL.

The chain combines TRBV30 with TRBJ2-1; 11 bases are shared with TRBD2. J was trimmed by 2 bases and V by 3 bases; bases with no gene match: 3. The germline CDR1 and CDR2 sequences are GTSNPN and SVGIG (reference sequence). The CDR3 sequence is 15 residues long. In nucleotides, the CDR3 is TGTGCCTGGAGCAAGGGACTAGCGGCCTACAATGAGCAGTTCTTC. This codes for CAWSKGLAAYNEQFF.

V is TRBV5-1 and J is TRBJ2-7, with a possible D match to TRBD1 (5 bases). CDR3 length: 13 amino acids. Trimming stripped 4 bases from V and 6 bases from J, with 14 bases between. CDR1 is SGHRS and CDR2 is YFSETQ in the germline V gene. The CDR3 reads CASSLPTDGEQYF. CDR3 DNA: TGCGCCAGCAGCCTCCCGACAGATGGCGAGCAGTACTTC.

Remarks on this clone: Here the CDR3 omits its conserved ending phenylalanine or tryptophan, so a read error is the likely source. The CDR3 spells CASSLAVTGGQYGYTL. CDR3 DNA: TGTGCCAGCAGCTTAGCGGTTACAGGGGGCCAGTATGGCTACACCCTC. The chain recombines TRBV7-6 with TRBJ1-2; 9 bases line up with TRBD1. CDR3 length: 16 amino acids. Germline assignment: CDR1 SGHVS and CDR2 FNYEAQ. With 0 bases clipped from V and 5 bases from J, the junction kept 7 bases outside the gene matches.

This clone was picked up a small number of times. The gene calls are TRBV28 and TRBJ2-7; a weak D match, TRBD2 (6 bases). V lost 5 bases and J 5 bases, leaving 16 bases between the germline ends. Germline CDR1 is MDHEN and CDR2 is SYDVKM. There are 14 residues in the CDR3. Here the CDR3 reads CASSPGVPLDEQYF. The CDR3 bases are TGTGCCAGCAGTCCGGGGGTTCCTCTTGACGAGCAGTACTTC.

This chain links TRBV4-2 with TRBJ2-3, with 9 bases lining up with TRBD2. Germline V gene sequence: CDR1 LGHNA, CDR2 YNFKEQ. Trimming took 0 bases from V and 0 from J; bases not matched to a gene: 4. This CDR3 is built from 17 residues. The CDR3 reads CASSQDPSGESTDTQYF. CDR3 sequence (DNA): TGTGCCAGCAGCCAAGATCCTAGCGGGGAGAGCACAGATACGCAGTATTTT.

This clone was found once. V gene TRBV2 combines with J gene TRBJ1-1, with TRBD1 as a possible D gene (5 bases). V dropped 9 bases and J dropped 0 bases, with 11 bases sitting between them. Germline CDR1 reads SNHLY; CDR2 reads FYNNEI. The CDR3 has 13 residues. CDR3 sequence reads: CASFVTVNTEAFF. CDR3 sequence (DNA): TGTGCCAGTTTCGTGACAGTGAACACTGAAGCTTTCTTT.